One and the same sample provided the 25 T cell receptor beta chains below, sequenced in a study of blood T cells in healthy people across ages. Alongside a J-beta primer mix, a sample-barcoded 5' primer served in a second PCR lasting about 7 to 12 cycles. One entry per CDR3 protein, called by TCRdb with MiXCR from the 5' RACE reads. Of over 1,200,000 distinct CDR3 sequences in the sample, roughly 59% were seen once. The sequencing input was blood. These TCRs come from a man aged 18 to 29 in good health.

This clonotype came up a few times. V gene TRBV5-1 combines with J gene TRBJ2-3; 10 positions agree with TRBD2. CDR3 length equals 16 residues. Germline CDR1 reads SGHRS; CDR2 reads YFSETQ. J was trimmed by 2 bases and V by 4 bases; bases with no gene match: 7. CDR3 bases: TGCGCCAGCAGCGACCGGACTAGCGGATTCACAGATACGCAGTATTTT. Its protein product is CASSDRTSGFTDTQYF.

The rearrangement links TRBV20-1 to TRBJ2-4; maybe TRBD1 (6 bases). Germline lookup yields CDR1 DFQATT and CDR2 SNEGSKA (reference sequence). The CDR3 covers 18 residues. V was pared by 0 bases and J by 2 bases, with 20 bases between. CDR3 region: CSARDEGHLSRPKNIQYF. The CDR3, as DNA: TGCAGTGCTAGAGATGAGGGACACTTGAGTAGGCCCAAAAACATTCAGTACTTC.

The chain combines TRBV4-1 with TRBJ1-2; 8 bases agree with TRBD1. The germline CDR1 and CDR2 sequences are MGHRA and YSYEKL. This CDR3 spans 14 amino acids. The junction had 9 bases not matched to a gene; V was cut back by 4 bases and J by 8 bases. In DNA, the CDR3 is TGCGCCAGCAGCCTCCCAGGGGGCGGCAGCGGCTACACCTTC. This gives the protein CASSLPGGGSGYTF.

V usage is TRBV12-3 or TRBV12-4 and J usage is TRBJ2-3; D is undetermined. The CDR3 consists of 13 residues. V was clipped by 1 base and J by 4 bases, with 6 bases between them. The CDR3 here is CASSLVSSDTQYF. The CDR3 DNA reads as TGTGCCAGCAGTTTAGTGAGCTCAGATACGCAGTATTTT.

This clonotype was counted many times. The chain recombines TRBV29-1 with TRBJ2-1, with D hard to call. Between the trimmed V and J ends, which lost 5 bases and 7 bases, there was a span of 12 bases. CDR3 length: 12 amino acids. Germline CDR1 is SQVTM and CDR2 is ANQGSEA. For the CDR3, the DNA is TGCAGCGTTCTTCCCCGGCTGAATGAGCAGTTCTTC. It codes for CSVLPRLNEQFF.

The chain uses TRBV7-9 and TRBJ2-7, with D perhaps being TRBD1 or TRBD2 (5 bases each). The CDR3 totals 15 residues. V lost 1 base and J 0 bases, leaving 10 bases between the germline ends. From germline, CDR1 is SEHNR and CDR2 FQNEAQ (reference sequence). The CDR3 reads CASSLESGASYEQYF. In DNA form, the CDR3 reads TGTGCCAGCAGCTTAGAATCCGGGGCCTCCTACGAGCAGTACTTC.

The chain combines TRBV5-1 with TRBJ2-1; D is perhaps TRBD2 (7 bases). Deletions cut 4 bases from V and 4 bases from J, with 15 bases between. The length of the CDR3 is 15 residues. Germline V gene sequence: CDR1 SGHRS, CDR2 YFSETQ. The CDR3 bases are TGCGCCAGCAGCCCTCCCGGGGGGCGATACAATGAGCAGTTCTTC. It is translated as CASSPPGGRYNEQFF. Looking up the rest from reference TRBV5-1 and TRBJ2-1 gives the full variable domain: KAGVTQTPRYLIKTRGQQVTLSCSPISGHRSVSWYQQTPGQGLQFLFEYFSETQRNKGNFPGRFSGRQFSNSRSEMNVSTLELGDSALYLCASSPPGGRYNEQFFGPGTRLTVL.

The rearrangement joins TRBV6-2 or TRBV6-3 to TRBJ1-6, with TRBD1 identical over 10 bases. This CDR3 spans 16 amino acids. Germline CDR1 MNHEY, CDR2 SVGEGT. V lost 0 bases and J lost 11; bases outside the gene matches: 7. Here the CDR3 reads CASSYSPGQGYPPLHF. The DNA of the CDR3 is TGTGCCAGCAGTTACTCACCGGGACAGGGGTACCCACCCCTCCACTTT.

This sequence joins TRBV5-1 and TRBJ1-6; TRBD1 is a possible D gene (5 bases). The ends were cut back, 4 bases at V and 10 bases at J, with 21 bases in the middle. The CDR3 runs to 16 residues. The germline V gene encodes CDR1 SGHRS and CDR2 YFSETQ. CDR3 residues: CASSPKEGRTGSPLHF. CDR3 coding DNA: TGCGCCAGCAGCCCCAAGGAGGGGCGCACGGGCTCACCCCTCCACTTT.

This clonotype occurred a few times. The chain has TRBV5-1 and TRBJ2-1; D perhaps matches TRBD2 (5 bases). Trimming left V 4 bases short and J 0 bases short, with 17 bases between. The germline gives CDR1 SGHRS, CDR2 YFSETQ. The length of the CDR3 is 17 residues. CDR3 region: CASSPSSGKISYNEQFF. The DNA of the CDR3 is TGCGCCAGCAGCCCCTCTTCCGGGAAAATCTCCTACAATGAGCAGTTCTTC. The full variable domain, rest sourced from reference TRBV5-1 and TRBJ2-1, is KAGVTQTPRYLIKTRGQQVTLSCSPISGHRSVSWYQQTPGQGLQFLFEYFSETQRNKGNFPGRFSGRQFSNSRSEMNVSTLELGDSALYLCASSPSSGKISYNEQFFGPGTRLTVL.

V usage is TRBV2 and J usage is TRBJ2-3; TRBD2 aligns across 7 bases. The germline V gene has CDR1 SNHLY and CDR2 FYNNEI. The junction had 5 bases not matched to a gene; V was cut back by 6 bases and J by 2 bases. The CDR3 has 14 amino acids. The CDR3 sequence is CASSILADTDTQYF. As DNA, the CDR3 is TGTGCCAGCAGCATCCTAGCGGACACAGATACGCAGTATTTT.

This chain uses TRBV12-3 or TRBV12-4 with TRBJ2-7; D is possibly TRBD2 (5 bases). The DNA end is a closer match to TRBJ2-5, so the J assignment may be wrong. The CDR3 runs 12 residues. CDR3 protein: CASRLALETQYF. The CDR3 DNA reads TGTGCCAGCAGGCTAGCACTAGAGACCCAGTACTTC.

This clonotype turned up a few times. This chain uses TRBV7-9 with TRBJ1-2, with D possibly matching TRBD1 (6 bases). This CDR3 region has 12 residues. From germline, CDR1 is SEHNR and CDR2 FQNEAQ (reference sequence). V was cut by 5 bases and J by 6 bases, with 10 bases left in between. The CDR3 nucleotides are TGTGCCAGCAGCCAGAACAGGGATGGCTACACCTTC. It is translated as CASSQNRDGYTF.

This clonotype came up once. The gene calls are TRBV5-5 and TRBJ2-7; D is unresolved. CDR3 length equals 15 residues. Germline V lookup: CDR1 SGHKS, CDR2 YYEKEE (reference sequence). V shed 3 bases and J shed 0 bases, with 13 bases lying between them. CDR3 in DNA: TGTGCCAGCAGCTGGGAAAGGCCCTACTCCTACGAGCAGTACTTC. This codes for CASSWERPYSYEQYF. The variable domain in full, completed from reference TRBV5-5 and TRBJ2-7, reads DAGVTQSPTHLIKTRGQQVTLRCSPISGHKSVSWYQQVLGQGPQFIFQYYEKEERGRGNFPDRFSARQFPNYSSELNVNALLLGDSALYLCASSWERPYSYEQYFGPGTRLTVT.

The V and J genes are TRBV7-9 and TRBJ2-1; TRBD1 aligns across 7 bases. V was clipped by 5 bases and J by 4 bases; unmatched bases: 20. From germline, CDR1 is SEHNR and CDR2 FQNEAQ (reference sequence). There are 19 residues in the CDR3. The CDR3 protein is CASSPRDRRKKTLYNEQFF. The CDR3, as DNA: TGTGCCAGCAGCCCAAGGGACAGACGAAAAAAGACCTTGTACAATGAGCAGTTCTTC.

The gene calls are TRBV7-2 and TRBJ2-5; D possibly corresponds to TRBD1 (6 bases). Germline CDR1 SGHTA, CDR2 FQGNSA. The V end was cut by 1 base, the J end by 10 bases, with 10 bases between. The CDR3 has 12 amino acids. This CDR3 reads CASSLGGTLQYF. CDR3 DNA: TGTGCCAGCAGCTTAGGTGGGACACTCCAGTACTTC.

V and J are TRBV6-2 or TRBV6-3 and TRBJ2-5, with 7 bases identical to TRBD2. The CDR3 has 15 amino acids. Germline V gene lookup returns CDR1 MNHEY and CDR2 SVGEGT. The V and J ends lost 3 bases and 5 bases, in that order; junction bases with no gene match: 9. CDR3 loop: CASSYFLAGEETQYF. The CDR3 DNA is TGTGCCAGCAGTTATTTCCTGGCGGGAGAGGAGACCCAGTACTTC.

This clonotype came up once. This rearrangement joins TRBV4-1 to TRBJ1-6; 8 bases map to TRBD1. CDR1 MGHRA and CDR2 YSYEKL come from the germline V gene. Losses at the gene ends were 7 bases for V and 7 bases for J; bases not matched to a gene: 12. The CDR3 runs 16 residues. CDR3 loop: CASTPSIDRGNSPLHF. CDR3 in DNA: TGCGCCAGCACCCCAAGTATCGACAGGGGAAATTCACCCCTCCACTTT.

The chain couples TRBV28 to TRBJ2-2; D uncertain. The germline V and J ends were trimmed by 5 bases and 2 bases, with 9 bases remaining between them. Germline V gives CDR1 MDHEN, CDR2 SYDVKM. CDR3 length: 14 residues. Here the CDR3 reads CASSVGINTGELFF. The CDR3 region has the DNA TGTGCCAGCAGTGTAGGGATCAACACCGGGGAGCTGTTTTTT.

This sequence joins TRBV3-1 and TRBJ2-1; D is possibly TRBD1 or TRBD2 (5 bases each). This CDR3 contains 16 residues. Germline-derived CDR1 and CDR2 are LGHDT and YNNKEL (reference sequence). Trimming left V 3 bases short and J 9 bases short, with 21 bases between. The CDR3 DNA follows: TGTGCCAGCAGCCACCAACCGAGGGCAGGGTTCGGTGAGCAGTTCTTC. Translated: CASSHQPRAGFGEQFF.

The rearrangement joins TRBV29-1 to TRBJ2-5; 8 bases map to TRBD1. Trimming removed 5 bases from V and 4 bases from J; junction bases left unmatched: 6. Germline values: CDR1 SQVTM, CDR2 ANQGSEA. This CDR3 is built from 13 residues. The CDR3 sequence is CSVPETGAETQYF. Written as DNA, the CDR3 is TGCAGCGTTCCCGAGACAGGGGCAGAGACCCAGTACTTC.

Worth noting for this clonotype: A read error may account for a junction end that differs from germline. CDR3 sequence (DNA): TGCCTCATTGTGAGCGGGAGCTCCAATGAGCAGTTCTTC. As protein: CLIVSGSSNEQFF. The chain uses TRBV6-2 or TRBV6-3 and TRBJ2-1, with 8 bases identical to TRBD2. CDR3 size: 13 residues. The V gene's germline CDR1 is MNHEY and CDR2 SVGEGT.

The chain couples TRBV2 to TRBJ1-2; no firm D call. V lost 8 bases and J 10 bases, leaving 20 bases between the germline ends. In germline, CDR1 is SNHLY, CDR2 FYNNEI. The CDR3 is 13 amino acids. This CDR3 reads CASSGPSGIIYTF. The DNA for the CDR3 is TGTGCCAGCTCAGGTCCCTCGGGCATAATCTACACCTTC. The whole variable domain, filled in from reference TRBV2 and TRBJ1-2, reads EPEVTQTPSHQVTQMGQEVILRCVPISNHLYFYWYRQILGQKVEFLVSFYNNEISEKSEIFDDQFSVERPDGSNFTLKIRSTKLEDSAMYFCASSGPSGIIYTFGSGTRLTVV.

This clonotype was recorded many times. The genes are TRBV7-9 and TRBJ1-2, with D unclear. This CDR3 contains 11 residues. Germline V lookup: CDR1 SEHNR, CDR2 FQNEAQ (reference sequence). Trimming left V 1 base short and J 7 bases short, with 4 bases between. CDR3 coding DNA: TGTGCCAGCAGCTTAGGATCTGGCTACACCTTC. Translating it yields CASSLGSGYTF.

The chain carries TRBV6-2 or TRBV6-3 and TRBJ2-5; D gene unclear. CDR3 length equals 11 residues. Germline lookup yields CDR1 MNHEY and CDR2 SVGEGT. V lost 8 bases to trimming and J lost 5 bases, with 9 bases between them. CDR3 in amino acids: CASLQDETQYF. The CDR3 region has the DNA TGTGCCAGCCTTCAGGACGAGACCCAGTACTTC.